What follows are 5 T cell receptor beta chains derived from one specimen sequenced in a study of cytomegalovirus exposure and HLA in healthy donors. The PCR had 60 Vbeta and 13 Jbeta primers. TCRdb keeps only in-frame clones here, not all; method: immunoSEQ multiplex PCR. The table has about 160,000 clones, 60% to 80% seen once. Sequencing was done on a sample of PBMCs. These TCRs come from a man aged 45 to 65 in good health and CMV-seropositive.

A few counts support this clone. V gene TRBV6-6 combines with J gene TRBJ1-1; D uncertain. Trimming removed 9 bases at V and 3 bases at J, with 11 bases between. In germline, CDR1 is MNHNY, CDR2 SVGAGI (reference sequence). This CDR3 contains 12 residues. CDR3 sequence reads: CASWRGDTEAFF. The CDR3, as DNA: TGTGCCAGTTGGCGAGGAGACACTGAAGCTTTCTTT.

The genes are TRBV7-9 and TRBJ1-4; a weak D match, TRBD1 (6 bases). The CDR3 extends over 14 amino acids. The V end was cut by 3 bases, the J end by 3 bases, with 8 bases between. Germline lookup yields CDR1 SEHNR and CDR2 FQNEAQ (reference sequence). The CDR3 DNA reads TGTGCCAGCAGCTTGGGGGCTTCTAATGAAAAACTGTTTTTT. This encodes CASSLGASNEKLFF.

This clone was recorded a few times. The chain uses TRBV18 and TRBJ1-6; 7 nucleotides match TRBD1. Germline trimming cut 4 bases from V and 7 bases from J; bases unmatched to any gene: 13. The CDR3 extends over 17 amino acids. CDR1 and CDR2 from the germline V gene are KGHSH and LQKENI. The CDR3 DNA reads TGTGCCAGCTCACTCGGGCGACAGGGTAAAATGAATTCACCCCTCCACTTT. Residues: CASSLGRQGKMNSPLHF.

The V call is TRBV9, the J call TRBJ2-5, with D possibly matching TRBD1 (5 bases). Germline-derived CDR1 and CDR2 are SGDLS and YYNGEE. The germline V and J ends were trimmed by 0 bases and 4 bases, with 16 bases remaining between them. CDR3 length: 16 residues. The DNA of the CDR3 is TGTGCCAGCAGCGTAGCTCCGGGCAGGGCCGGAGAGACCCAGTACTTC. Protein: CASSVAPGRAGETQYF.

Details on this clone: At one of its ends the junction is not consistent with the germline gene, which may arise from a read error. The chain joins TRBV7-7 to TRBJ2-7; TRBD1 is a possible D gene (6 bases). Per the germline V gene, CDR1 is SSHAT and CDR2 is FNYEAQ (reference sequence). The CDR3 spans 15 residues. CDR3 amino acids: CASSQGQGYSYEQYF. The CDR3 DNA reads TGTGCTAGCAGCCAGGGACAAGGATACTCCTACGAGCAGTACTTC.